The 26 T cell receptor beta chains below were found in one sample sequenced in a study of regulatory T cells in long-lasting Graves disease. Time point: persistent/refractory GD, antithyroid drugs over 5 years with positive TRAb. TCR sequences were obtained from RNA taken from PBMCs. Relying on iRepertoire HTBI primers and Arm-PCR of CDR3 regions, the team built TCR beta libraries. TCRdb reprocessed the multiplex PCR reads via MiXCR and lists one record per CDR3 protein. The table includes around 400,000 distinct CDR3 sequences, roughly 21% detected once. Specimen: peripheral blood mononuclear cells (PBMCs), collected when the disease was refractory, from a patient treated with antithyroid drugs. The receptors were sampled from a female donor with Graves disease.

As regards this clonotype: A much bigger clone sits one base away, suggesting this may be a read error. This chain uses TRBV7-6 with TRBJ2-5; D remains ambiguous. The CDR3 is 14 residues long. Trimming removed 5 bases at V and 1 base at J, with 11 bases between. The germline V gene has CDR1 SGHVS and CDR2 FNYEAQ. The CDR3 region is CASSTDNRQETQYF. The CDR3 DNA sequence: TGTGCCAGCAGCACCGACAATCGCCAAGAGACCCAGTACTTC. Filled out from reference TRBV7-6 and TRBJ2-5, the complete variable domain reads GAGVSQSPRYKVTKRGQDVALRCDPISGHVSLYWYRQALGQGPEFLTYFNYEAQQDKSGLPNDRFSAERPEGSISTLTIQRTEQRDSAMYRCASSTDNRQETQYFGPGTRLLVL.

In this sample, this clonotype turned up many times. The rearrangement joins TRBV25-1 to TRBJ1-4; D is undetermined. Trimming took 4 bases from V and 5 from J, leaving 14 bases between them. The CDR3 sequence is 15 residues long. Germline-derived CDR1 and CDR2 are MGHDK and SYGVNS. The CDR3 nucleotides read TGTGCCAGCAGTGCGTCGTATACTGGGAATGAAAAACTGTTTTTT. Translation gives CASSASYTGNEKLFF.

The rearrangement joins TRBV4-1 to TRBJ2-7, with D perhaps TRBD1 or TRBD2 (5 bases each). This CDR3 region has 14 residues. Germline V gene lookup returns CDR1 MGHRA and CDR2 YSYEKL. The ends were cut back, 2 bases at V and 2 bases at J, with 10 bases in the middle. CDR3 amino acids: CASSQRQGPYEQYF. DNA of the CDR3: TGCGCCAGCAGCCAAAGGCAGGGACCCTACGAGCAGTACTTC.

The sample holds many counts of this clonotype. The chain has TRBV7-9 and TRBJ2-7; TRBD2 is a possible D gene (6 bases). Trimming shortened V by 6 bases and J by 6 bases, and 9 bases separated the two germline ends. The CDR3 contains 11 residues. Looked up from germline, CDR1 is SEHNR and CDR2 is FQNEAQ (reference sequence). The CDR3 DNA is TGTGCCAGCAGGGAGGGAGGCGAGCAGTACTTC. Residues: CASREGGEQYF.

This clonotype was found a few times. The chain joins TRBV29-1 to TRBJ1-2; perhaps TRBD1 as D (5 bases). Germline CDR1 SQVTM, CDR2 ANQGSEA. Trimming cost V 3 bases and J 4 bases, with 9 bases left between them. The CDR3 totals 12 residues. The CDR3 loop reads CSVDRGSYGYTF. DNA for the CDR3: TGCAGCGTTGATCGGGGGAGCTATGGCTACACCTTC.

This clonotype was counted ten times or more. V usage is TRBV7-6 and J usage is TRBJ2-2, with no clear D. CDR3 size: 15 residues. CDR1 is SGHVS and CDR2 is FNYEAQ in the germline V gene. V lost 1 base, J lost 1 base, and 7 bases lay in between. CDR3 coding DNA: TGTGCCAGCAGCTTAGACCAGATGAACACCGGGGAGCTGTTTTTT. Protein: CASSLDQMNTGELFF.

There are many counts of this clonotype. V usage is TRBV7-9 and J usage is TRBJ2-5, with 10 positions matching TRBD2. The CDR3 loop spans 15 amino acids. Germline V CDR1 and CDR2: SEHNR, FQNEAQ (reference sequence). After removal of 5 bases from V and 5 bases from J, the junction contained 8 bases not matched to a gene. CDR3 in DNA: TGTGCCAGCAGCCCCCGGGCTAGCGGGAGTGAGACCCAGTACTTC. Protein sequence: CASSPRASGSETQYF.

This clonotype has a count of ten or more. The chain combines TRBV6-1 with TRBJ2-7, with a weak D call TRBD1 (5 bases). The V end lost 5 bases, the J end lost 0 bases, and 14 bases lay between the germline ends. This CDR3 has 15 residues. Germline CDR1 and CDR2: MNHNS and SASEGT. This chain's CDR3 is CASSPFRAYSYEQYF. The CDR3, as DNA: TGTGCCAGCAGTCCATTCAGGGCCTACTCCTACGAGCAGTACTTC.

The genes are TRBV11-2 and TRBJ2-1; perhaps TRBD2 as D (6 bases). The germline CDR1 and CDR2 sequences are SGHAT and FQNNGV. The V end lost 5 bases, the J end lost 4 bases, and 9 bases lay between the germline ends. The CDR3 totals 13 residues. The CDR3 is CASSRLAYNEQFF. CDR3 sequence (DNA): TGTGCCAGCAGCCGGCTAGCGTACAATGAGCAGTTCTTC.

In its sample, this clonotype was seen many times. The chain employs TRBV20-1 and TRBJ2-5; tentative D call: TRBD1 (5 bases). Germline loops: CDR1 DFQATT, CDR2 SNEGSKA (reference sequence). With 4 bases removed from V and 7 bases from J, the gap between germline ends came to 16 bases. The CDR3 has 13 residues. CDR3 amino acids: CSAKGPALGTQYF. For the CDR3, the DNA is TGCAGTGCTAAGGGGCCCGCTTTGGGGACCCAGTACTTC.

The genes are TRBV27 and TRBJ1-6, with D perhaps TRBD1 (5 bases). The CDR3 totals 12 residues. Deletions cut 7 bases from V and 7 bases from J, with 8 bases between. Per the germline V gene, CDR1 is MNHEY and CDR2 is SMNVEV (reference sequence). The DNA of the CDR3 is TGTGCCAGCACAGGGAGGAATTCACCCCTCCACTTT. The encoded protein is CASTGRNSPLHF.

This clonotype appeared many times. This sequence joins TRBV12-3 or TRBV12-4 and TRBJ1-4; D is uncertain. The V end was cut by 1 base, the J end by 7 bases, with 4 bases between. This CDR3 region has 12 residues. The CDR3: CASSLVGEKLFF. In DNA form, the CDR3 reads TGTGCCAGCAGTTTAGTAGGTGAAAAACTGTTTTTT.

This clonotype was counted only a few times. The chain recombines TRBV20-1 with TRBJ2-2; no reliable D call. The CDR3 consists of 13 residues. Trimming pared 5 bases from V and 2 bases from J, leaving 9 bases between. Germline V CDR1 and CDR2: DFQATT, SNEGSKA (reference sequence). The CDR3 loop is CSAPWLNTGELFF. Here the CDR3 DNA reads TGCAGTGCTCCGTGGTTAAACACCGGGGAGCTGTTTTTT.

This clonotype showed up many times. This chain connects TRBV20-1 to TRBJ1-4; D might be TRBD1 (6 bases). The CDR3 consists of 13 residues. Germline-derived CDR1 and CDR2 are DFQATT and SNEGSKA (reference sequence). V lost 3 bases and J 3 bases, leaving 8 bases between the germline ends. CDR3 amino acids: CSARRTANEKLFF. In DNA, the CDR3 is TGCAGTGCTAGGAGGACAGCTAATGAAAAACTGTTTTTT.

This clonotype was observed a handful of times. A read error may explain this, as a much larger clone is one base away. This chain links TRBV12-3 or TRBV12-4 with TRBJ2-7; 8 bases are shared with TRBD1. There are 13 residues in the CDR3. The junction had 6 bases not matched to a gene; V was cut back by 6 bases and J by 5 bases. Here the CDR3 reads CASRADRADEQYF. CDR3 bases: TGTGCCAGCAGGGCGGACAGGGCGGACGAGCAGTACTTC.

This chain connects TRBV7-9 to TRBJ1-1; 8 bases are a match to TRBD1. CDR1 SEHNR and CDR2 FQNEAQ come from the germline V gene (reference sequence). There are 17 residues in the CDR3. The V gene end was trimmed by 5 bases and the J gene end by 5 bases; junction bases not matched to a gene: 16. The DNA for the CDR3 is TGTGCCAGCAGCCCAGTGGGGGCAGGGGGCATATGGACTGAAGCTTTCTTT. Amino acids: CASSPVGAGGIWTEAFF.

Regarding this clonotype: Compared with germline, one end of the junction differs, possibly owing to a read error. The chain combines TRBV18 with TRBJ1-2, with D possibly matching TRBD1 (6 bases). Germline lookup yields CDR1 KGHSH and CDR2 LQKENI. The CDR3 has 14 amino acids. CDR3 DNA sequence: TGTGTCAGCTCCCCCGGGACATACAGCTATGGCTACACCTTC. Translating gives CVSSPGTYSYGYTF.

In its sample, this clonotype was seen a few times. The rearrangement uses TRBV29-1 and TRBJ2-2; D gene uncertain. Trimming took 4 bases from V and 5 from J, leaving 2 bases between them. This CDR3 is 10 amino acids long. Looked up from germline, CDR1 is SQVTM and CDR2 is ANQGSEA. For the CDR3, the DNA is TGCAGCGTTGGAACCGGGGAGCTGTTTTTT. Its protein is CSVGTGELFF.

V and J are TRBV6-6 and TRBJ2-1, with TRBD2 matching over 13 bases. CDR1 MNHNY and CDR2 SVGAGI come from the germline V gene (reference sequence). The CDR3 contains 16 residues. The V segment lost 0 bases and the J segment 5 bases; nucleotides outside the gene matches: 1. The CDR3 loop reads CASSYSGLAGNNEQFF. CDR3 bases: TGTGCCAGCAGTTACTCGGGACTAGCGGGGAACAATGAGCAGTTCTTC.

The CDR3 DNA sequence: TGTGCCAGCAGCGTATGGCCGGGAGAAGGGGCGAGGGGCACAGATACGCAGTATTTT. It yields the protein CASSVWPGEGARGTDTQYF. This chain connects TRBV5-4 to TRBJ2-3, with D possibly being TRBD2 (6 bases). V was clipped by 4 bases and J by 1 base, with 25 bases between them. This CDR3 contains 19 residues. Germline-derived CDR1 and CDR2 are SGHNT and YYREEE (reference sequence).

In the case of this clonotype: A much larger clone differs by one base, so this may be a read error. This chain joins TRBV29-1 and TRBJ2-5, with 7 bases lining up with TRBD2. This CDR3 comprises 15 residues. The V gene end was trimmed by 0 bases and the J gene end by 9 bases; junction bases not matched to a gene: 13. CDR1 and CDR2 from the germline V gene are SQVTM and ANQGSEA. CDR3 amino acids: CSVEEGGEPWEAQYF. The CDR3, as DNA: TGCAGCGTTGAAGAGGGGGGGGAACCTTGGGAGGCCCAGTACTTC.

J is TRBJ1-5 and V is TRBV19; D unclear. This CDR3 has 14 amino acids. CDR1 LNHDA and CDR2 SQIVND come from the germline V gene (reference sequence). The ends were cut back, 6 bases at V and 6 bases at J, with 15 bases in the middle. The CDR3 protein is CASRSTGVSQPQHF. In DNA, the CDR3 is TGTGCCAGTAGATCGACTGGCGTCAGTCAGCCCCAGCATTTT.

This clonotype was observed a handful of times. Possible read error: a much larger clone is one base away. The CDR3 carries no conserved terminal phenylalanine or tryptophan, so it likely arises from a read error. The chain carries TRBV28 and TRBJ1-2; 7 nucleotides match TRBD1. Trimming removed 4 bases from V and 4 bases from J; junction bases left unmatched: 6. CDR1 is MDHEN, CDR2 SYDVKM, per germline. The CDR3 has 14 amino acids. CDR3 DNA sequence: TGTGCCAGCAGTTCGACAGGGTGGGGCTATGGCTACACCCTC. Its protein is CASSSTGWGYGYTL.

This clonotype was counted ten times or more. The genes are TRBV29-1 and TRBJ1-2, with 9 bases aligning to TRBD1. The junction had 6 bases not matched to a gene; V was cut back by 6 bases and J by 4 bases. In germline, CDR1 is SQVTM, CDR2 ANQGSEA. CDR3 length: 13 amino acids. The CDR3 loop reads CSVGDRVGYGYTF. CDR3 sequence (DNA): TGCAGCGTGGGGGACAGGGTGGGCTATGGCTACACCTTC.

This clonotype came up many times. The chain links TRBV28 to TRBJ1-2; D unclear. Germline CDR1 reads MDHEN; CDR2 reads SYDVKM. This CDR3 region has 13 residues. V was cut by 5 bases and J by 0 bases, with 7 bases left in between. The CDR3 protein is CASSDYTNYGYTF. The CDR3 DNA sequence: TGTGCCAGCAGTGACTATACTAACTATGGCTACACCTTC.

This rearrangement joins TRBV24-1 to TRBJ2-1, with 11 bases lining up with TRBD2. Unmatched junction bases numbered 9, after V lost 5 bases and J lost 7 bases. The CDR3 extends over 16 amino acids. Germline CDR1 KGHDR, CDR2 SFDVKD. CDR3 in DNA: TGTGCCACCAGTGGATTTAGCGGGAGGGCCCAAAATGAGCAGTTCTTC. Protein sequence: CATSGFSGRAQNEQFF.